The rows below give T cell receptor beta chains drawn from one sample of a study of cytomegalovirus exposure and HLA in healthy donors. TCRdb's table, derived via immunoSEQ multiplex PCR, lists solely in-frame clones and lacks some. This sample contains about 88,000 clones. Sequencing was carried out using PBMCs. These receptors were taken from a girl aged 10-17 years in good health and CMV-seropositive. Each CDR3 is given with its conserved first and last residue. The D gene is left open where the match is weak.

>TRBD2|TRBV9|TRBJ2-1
TGTGCCAGCAGCGTAGATCCCAGCGGGGTCATCAATGAGCAGTTCTTC
CASSVDPSGVINEQFF
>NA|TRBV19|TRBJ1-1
TGTGCCAGTACAGGTGGTTTCGCCGGGAACACTGAAGCTTTCTTT
CASTGGFAGNTEAFF
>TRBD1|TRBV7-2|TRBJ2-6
TGTGCCAGCAGCCGAGGGGACAGGGGGCGCCCTGGGGCCAACGTCCTGACTTTC
CASSRGDRGRPGANVLTF
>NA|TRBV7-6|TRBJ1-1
TGTGCCAGCAGCTCGAGCCTGAACACTGAAGCTTTCTTT
CASSSSLNTEAFF
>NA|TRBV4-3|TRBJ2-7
TGCGCCAGCAGCCGGAACAGAAACTACGAGCAGTACTTC
CASSRNRNYEQYF
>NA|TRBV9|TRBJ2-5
TGTGCCAGCAGCCCCGGTGGTGGGGCCCAAGAGACCCAGTACTTC
CASSPGGGAQETQYF
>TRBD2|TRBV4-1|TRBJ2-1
TGCGCCAGCAGCCAGGAACTAGCGGGGGGGCTGGGTGAGCAGTTCTTC
CASSQELAGGLGEQFF
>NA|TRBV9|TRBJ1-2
TGTGCCAGCAGCGTAGCCACAGGGCAAGGTGGGGGTGATGGCTACACCTTC
CASSVATGQGGGDGYTF
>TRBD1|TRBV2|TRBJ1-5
TGTGCCAGCGGACAGGGAGTTTCTCAGCCCCAGCATTTT
CASGQGVSQPQHF
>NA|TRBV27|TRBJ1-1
TGTGCCAGCAGTGGGACAAACAGGAACACTGAAGCTTTCTTT
CASSGTNRNTEAFF
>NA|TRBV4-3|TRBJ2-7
TGCGCCAGCAGCCATTCCGCAGGGTCGACCTACGAGCAGTACTTC
CASSHSAGSTYEQYF
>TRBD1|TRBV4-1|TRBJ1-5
TGCGCCAGCAGCCAAGCTGTACAGGGGGCTTCAAATCAGCCCCAGCATTTT
CASSQAVQGASNQPQHF
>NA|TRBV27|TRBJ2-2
TGTGCCAGCAGTCTAACAGGGTTGGCCGGGGAGCTGTTTTTT
CASSLTGLAGELFF
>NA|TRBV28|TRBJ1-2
TGTGCCAGCAGTTTACTCGGTTCTAACTATGGCTACACCTTC
CASSLLGSNYGYTF
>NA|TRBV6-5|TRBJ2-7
TGTGCCGTACGAAACGCACGGGAGCAGTACTTC
CAVRNAREQYF
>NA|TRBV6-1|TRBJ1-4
TGTGCCAGCAGTGACTGTCCAAGTCTCCTAGTCGACAATGAAAAACTGTTTTTT
CASSDCPSLLVDNEKLFF
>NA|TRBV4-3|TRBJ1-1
TGCGCCAGCAGCCGGACAGAATTGAACACTGAAGCTTTCTTT
CASSRTELNTEAFF
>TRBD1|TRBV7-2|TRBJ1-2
TGTGCCAGCACGAGACAGGGGGCGAACTATGGCTACACCTTC
CASTRQGANYGYTF
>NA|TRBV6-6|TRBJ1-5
TGTGCCAGCAGTCCTTCTTCGTCGCAGCCCCAGCATTTT
CASSPSSSQPQHF
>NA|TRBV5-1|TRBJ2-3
TGCGCCAGCAGCTTGGGTTTCCGGGTCACAGATACGCAGTATTTT
CASSLGFRVTDTQYF
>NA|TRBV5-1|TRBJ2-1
TGCGCCAGCAGCCCCACATACGCCGATGAGCAGTTCTTC
CASSPTYADEQFF
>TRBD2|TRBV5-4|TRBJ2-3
TGTGCCAGCAGCTCCGAAGCGGGGGACCGAATGGATACGCAGTATTTT
CASSSEAGDRMDTQYF
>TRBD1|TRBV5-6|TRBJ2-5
TGTGCCAGCAGCCCGACAGGGGCCGGAGAGACCCAGTACTTC
CASSPTGAGETQYF
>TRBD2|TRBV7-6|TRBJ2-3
TGTGCCAGCAGCGCAACCATTCCGGGACTAGCGGGGGAAACAGATACGCAGTATTTT
CASSATIPGLAGETDTQYF
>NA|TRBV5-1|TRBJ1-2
TGCGCCAGCAGCTTGGTAACACCGGGTAATGGCTACACCTTC
CASSLVTPGNGYTF
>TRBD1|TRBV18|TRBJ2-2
TGTGCCAGCTCACCGAGGCAGGGGGCTCGTGACGGGGAGCTGTTTTTT
CASSPRQGARDGELFF
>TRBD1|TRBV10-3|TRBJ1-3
TGTGCCACTGGACAGGGACTCCGCTCTGGAAACACCATATATTTT
CATGQGLRSGNTIYF
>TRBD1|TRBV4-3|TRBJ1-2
TGCGCCAGCAGCGGACAGGGGAATAACTATGGCTACACCTTC
CASSGQGNNYGYTF
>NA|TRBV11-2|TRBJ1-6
TGTGCCAGCAGCTTATACCCCCCAACCGGGGGGATTAATTCACCCCTCCACTTT
CASSLYPPTGGINSPLHF
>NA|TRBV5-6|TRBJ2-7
TGTGCCAGCAGCTTGCCGGGTATGATTAGGAACGAGCAGTACTTC
CASSLPGMIRNEQYF
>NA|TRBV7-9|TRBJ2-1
TGTGCCAGCACCACCGGGGTCTTGAGTTCCAATGAGCAGTTCTTC
CASTTGVLSSNEQFF
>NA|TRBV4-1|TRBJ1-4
TGCGCCAGCAGCCAAGATTACGCGGGGGGGATTTCCAGACTGTTTTTT
CASSQDYAGGISRLFF
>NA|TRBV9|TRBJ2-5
TGTGCCAGCAGCCGTACCTTCCACCCGGGACTAGAAGGTAATGGGGACAGAGAGACCCAGTACTTC
CASSRTFHPGLEGNGDRETQYF
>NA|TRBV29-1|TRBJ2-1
TGCAGCGTTGATCAAAATTCCTACAATGAGCAGTTCTTC
CSVDQNSYNEQFF
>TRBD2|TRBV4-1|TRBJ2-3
TGCGCCAGCAGCCGGACTAGCGGGGGGCCCACAGATACGCAGTATTTT
CASSRTSGGPTDTQYF
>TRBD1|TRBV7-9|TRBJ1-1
TGTGCCAGCAGCCCGTCCCGGGACAGGGGCTATCAAGCTTTCTTT
CASSPSRDRGYQAFF
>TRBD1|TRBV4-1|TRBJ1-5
TGCGCCAGCAGCCCCAGACAGGGTGAGGGCAATCAGCCCCAGCATTTT
CASSPRQGEGNQPQHF
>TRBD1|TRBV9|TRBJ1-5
TGTGCCAGCAGCGAGGGGGCCAATCAGCCCCAGCATTTT
CASSEGANQPQHF
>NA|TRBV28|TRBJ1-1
TGTGCCAGCAGTTCGGGGGTCACTGAAGCTTTCTTT
CASSSGVTEAFF
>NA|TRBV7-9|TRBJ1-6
TGTGCCAGCAGCTTAACTAGCCCGGAGTACTATAATTCACCCCTCCACTTT
CASSLTSPEYYNSPLHF
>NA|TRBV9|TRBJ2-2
TGTGCCAGCAGCGGTCTAAAGGGGGGGACGAACACCGGGGAGCTGTTTTTT
CASSGLKGGTNTGELFF
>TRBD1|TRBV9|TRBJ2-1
TGTGCCAGCAGTGTGAACCGGGACAGGGCCTTTAATGAGCAGTTCTTC
CASSVNRDRAFNEQFF
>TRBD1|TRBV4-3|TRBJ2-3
TGCGCCAGCAGCCAAGATTCGGACAGGGACCCCACAGATACGCAGTATTTT
CASSQDSDRDPTDTQYF
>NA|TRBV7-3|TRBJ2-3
TGTGCCAGCAGCTTAAATAGCGGTCGGGATACGCAGTATTTT
CASSLNSGRDTQYF
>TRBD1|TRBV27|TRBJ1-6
TGTGCCAGCAGCTGGACAGGGTTGAATTCACCCCTCCACTTT
CASSWTGLNSPLHF
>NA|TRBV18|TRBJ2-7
TGTGCCAGCTCACGGTCGGTCTACGAGCAGTACTTC
CASSRSVYEQYF
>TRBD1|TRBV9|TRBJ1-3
TGTGCCAGCAGCGTAGATTTACAGGGGGCTGGAAACACCATATATTTT
CASSVDLQGAGNTIYF
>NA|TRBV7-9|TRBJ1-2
TGTGCCAGCAGCTTAATTGGTACGGGGCAGGGGAAGAAGTATGGCTACACCTTC
CASSLIGTGQGKKYGYTF
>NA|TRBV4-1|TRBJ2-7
TGCGCCAGCAGCCATTCTGCGGCCGAGCAGTACTTC
CASSHSAAEQYF
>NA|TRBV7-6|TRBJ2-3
TGTGCCAGCAGCTTTAGGACAGCTGCGGTCGCAGATACGCAGTATTTT
CASSFRTAAVADTQYF
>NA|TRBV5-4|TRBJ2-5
TGTGCCAGCAGCTTCGACAGAAGAGAGACCCAGTACTTC
CASSFDRRETQYF
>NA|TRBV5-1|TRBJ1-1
TGCGCCAGCAGCAGGGACACCGGGTCCGTATTTGAAGATTTCTTT
CASSRDTGSVFEDFF
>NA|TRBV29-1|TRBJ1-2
TGCAGCGTTGAGAAGACAGGCTATGGCTACACCTTC
CSVEKTGYGYTF
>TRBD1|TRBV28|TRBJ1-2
TGTGCCAGCAGTCCCAGGGGAGGGACAGGGAGGTATGGCTACACCTTC
CASSPRGGTGRYGYTF
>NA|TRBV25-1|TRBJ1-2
TGTGCCAGCAGTGATCAGTCTCATCCCATTCCAATTGGCTACACCTTC
CASSDQSHPIPIGYTF